These T cell receptor beta chains were read from a single sample in a study of CD8+CD57+ T cells in acquired aplastic anemia. TCRdb recomputed calls from the reads with MiXCR, one row per CDR3 protein. This table has hundreds of thousands of distinct CDR3 sequences, under 80% appearing once. Sequencing was done on a sample of sorted CD4+, CD8+, or CD8+CD57+ T cells (not recorded which) from PBMCs. The receptors here all came from a human donor in good health, serving as a control. Each CDR3 is given with its conserved first and last residue. Fields, in order: clone size, J gene, D gene, V gene, CDR3 protein, CDR3 DNA. The D gene is left open where the match is weak. Size tells how often a clone was seen (once, few, many) or the class of an expanded clone, and some rows leave it out.

clone_size: many; j_call: TRBJ2-7; d_call: NA; v_call: TRBV10-3; cdr3_aa: CAISGTPYEQYF; cdr3_nt: TGTGCCATCAGTGGGACACCCTACGAGCAGTACTTC
clone_size: many; j_call: TRBJ2-7; d_call: NA; v_call: TRBV6-1; cdr3_aa: CASNQGMYEQYF; cdr3_nt: TGTGCCAGCAATCAGGGCATGTACGAGCAGTACTTC
clone_size: NA; j_call: TRBJ2-3; d_call: NA; v_call: TRBV20-1; cdr3_aa: CSAVRRGGTDTQYF; cdr3_nt: TGCAGTGCTGTCCGGAGGGGCGGGACAGATACGCAGTATTTT
clone_size: NA; j_call: TRBJ2-1; d_call: NA; v_call: TRBV20-1; cdr3_aa: CSAIHVGAKAYNEQFF; cdr3_nt: TGCAGTGCTATACACGTTGGGGCAAAGGCCTACAATGAGCAGTTCTTC
clone_size: many; j_call: TRBJ2-7; d_call: TRBD2; v_call: TRBV7-2; cdr3_aa: CASSNGPGTSVYEQYF; cdr3_nt: TGTGCCAGCAGCAACGGACCCGGGACTAGCGTATACGAGCAGTACTTC
clone_size: NA; j_call: TRBJ1-2; d_call: NA; v_call: TRBV2; cdr3_aa: CASSAEGDYGYTF; cdr3_nt: TGTGCCAGCAGTGCCGAGGGTGACTATGGCTACACCTTC
clone_size: NA; j_call: TRBJ1-5; d_call: NA; v_call: TRBV2; cdr3_aa: CASSDAPLGNQPQHF; cdr3_nt: TGTGCCAGCAGTGATGCTCCTCTCGGGAATCAGCCCCAGCATTTT
clone_size: many; j_call: TRBJ1-1; d_call: NA; v_call: TRBV19; cdr3_aa: CASSMTGPTEAFF; cdr3_nt: TGTGCCAGTAGTATGACAGGACCGACTGAAGCTTTCTTT
clone_size: NA; j_call: TRBJ1-1; d_call: TRBD1; v_call: TRBV4-2; cdr3_aa: CASSQGGGGRDTEAFF; cdr3_nt: TGTGCCAGCAGCCAAGGAGGAGGGGGCAGGGACACTGAAGCTTTCTTT
clone_size: NA; j_call: TRBJ2-7; d_call: NA; v_call: TRBV20-1; cdr3_aa: CSAPMPVYGLYEQYF; cdr3_nt: TGCAGTGCTCCCATGCCGGTGTATGGGCTTTACGAGCAGTACTTC
clone_size: few; j_call: TRBJ2-1; d_call: TRBD2; v_call: TRBV19; cdr3_aa: CASSIGGGRPNEQFF; cdr3_nt: TGTGCCAGTAGTATAGGGGGCGGGAGACCGAATGAGCAGTTCTTC
clone_size: NA; j_call: TRBJ1-2; d_call: TRBD1; v_call: TRBV2; cdr3_aa: CASSYNRGSEGYTF; cdr3_nt: TGTGCCAGCAGTTACAACAGGGGCTCGGAGGGCTACACCTTC
clone_size: once; j_call: TRBJ2-5; d_call: TRBD1; v_call: TRBV5-1; cdr3_aa: CASSLALGQVETQYF; cdr3_nt: TGCGCCAGCAGCTTGGCCCTGGGACAGGTAGAGACCCAGTACTTC
clone_size: few; j_call: TRBJ1-5; d_call: NA; v_call: TRBV7-9; cdr3_aa: CASSYAWYGMQPQHF; cdr3_nt: TGTGCCAGCAGCTACGCCTGGTACGGGATGCAGCCCCAGCATTTT
clone_size: few; j_call: TRBJ2-1; d_call: NA; v_call: TRBV29-1; cdr3_aa: CSLAGTLSYNEQFF; cdr3_nt: TGCAGCTTGGCCGGGACTCTATCCTACAATGAGCAGTTCTTC
clone_size: many; j_call: TRBJ1-1; d_call: NA; v_call: TRBV6-6; cdr3_aa: CASSPGTGQPGEAFF; cdr3_nt: TGTGCCAGCAGCCCCGGGACGGGCCAACCTGGTGAAGCTTTCTTT
clone_size: NA; j_call: TRBJ2-3; d_call: NA; v_call: TRBV24-1; cdr3_aa: CATSLFPDTQYF; cdr3_nt: TGTGCCACCAGTTTGTTCCCAGATACCCAGTATTTT
clone_size: once; j_call: TRBJ2-7; d_call: NA; v_call: TRBV5-1; cdr3_aa: CASSPGAGANEQYF; cdr3_nt: TGCGCCAGCAGCCCGGGGGCAGGGGCCAACGAGCAGTACTTC
clone_size: NA; j_call: TRBJ2-1; d_call: NA; v_call: TRBV7-7; cdr3_aa: CASSLGLGDNEQFF; cdr3_nt: TGTGCCAGCAGCTTAGGGTTGGGGGACAATGAGCAGTTCTTC
clone_size: NA; j_call: TRBJ2-5; d_call: TRBD1; v_call: TRBV12-3/TRBV12-4; cdr3_aa: CASSLLTGAETQYF; cdr3_nt: TGTGCCAGCAGTCTCCTTACAGGGGCAGAGACCCAGTACTTC